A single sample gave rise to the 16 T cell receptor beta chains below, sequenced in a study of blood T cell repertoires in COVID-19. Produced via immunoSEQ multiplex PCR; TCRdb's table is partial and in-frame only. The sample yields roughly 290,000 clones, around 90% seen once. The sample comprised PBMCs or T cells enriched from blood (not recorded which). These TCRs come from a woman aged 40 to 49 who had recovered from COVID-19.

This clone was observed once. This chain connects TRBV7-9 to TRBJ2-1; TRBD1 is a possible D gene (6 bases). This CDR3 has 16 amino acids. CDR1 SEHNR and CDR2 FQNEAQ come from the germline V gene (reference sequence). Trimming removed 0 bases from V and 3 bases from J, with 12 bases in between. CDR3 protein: CASSLALGASYNEQFF. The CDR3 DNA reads TGTGCCAGCAGCTTAGCGCTGGGGGCCAGCTACAATGAGCAGTTCTTC. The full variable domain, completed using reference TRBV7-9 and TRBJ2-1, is DTGVSQNPRHKITKRGQNVTFRCDPISEHNRLYWYRQTLGQGPEFLTYFQNEAQLEKSRLLSDRFSAERPKGSFSTLEIQRTEQGDSAMYLCASSLALGASYNEQFFGPGTRLTVL.

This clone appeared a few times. The CDR3 nucleotides are TGCGCCAGCAGCCATCTCCCCCCCCCAGTAAGGGGGACTGAAGCTTTCTTT. This gives the protein CASSHLPPPVRGTEAFF. The chain combines TRBV4-1 with TRBJ1-1, with TRBD1 as a possible D gene (6 bases). The CDR3 loop spans 17 amino acids. Per the germline V gene, CDR1 is MGHRA and CDR2 is YSYEKL. Trimming removed 3 bases at V and 5 bases at J, with 22 bases between.

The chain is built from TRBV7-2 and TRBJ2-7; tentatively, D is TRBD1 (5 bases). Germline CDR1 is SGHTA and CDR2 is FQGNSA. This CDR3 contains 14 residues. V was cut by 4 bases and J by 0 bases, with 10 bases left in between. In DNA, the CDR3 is TGTGCCAGCAGCTACGACAGCAGCTCCTACGAGCAGTACTTC. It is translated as CASSYDSSSYEQYF.

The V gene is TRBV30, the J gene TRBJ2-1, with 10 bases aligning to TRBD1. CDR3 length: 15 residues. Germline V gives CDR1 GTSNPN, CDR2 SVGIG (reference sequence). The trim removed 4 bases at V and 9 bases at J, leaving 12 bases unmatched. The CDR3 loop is CAWTTTTGGFGEQFF. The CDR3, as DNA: TGTGCCTGGACCACTACGACAGGGGGCTTCGGTGAGCAGTTCTTC.

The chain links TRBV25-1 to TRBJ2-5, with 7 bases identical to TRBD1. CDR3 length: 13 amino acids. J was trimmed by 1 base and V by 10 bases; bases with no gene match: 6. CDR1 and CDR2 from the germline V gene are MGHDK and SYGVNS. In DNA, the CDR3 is TGTGCCACCAGACAGGGCTTCCAAGAGACCCAGTACTTC. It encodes CATRQGFQETQYF.

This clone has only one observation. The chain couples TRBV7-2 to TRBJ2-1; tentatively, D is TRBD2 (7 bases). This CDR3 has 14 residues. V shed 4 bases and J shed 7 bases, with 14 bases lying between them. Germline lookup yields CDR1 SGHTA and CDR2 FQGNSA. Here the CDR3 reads CASSSPRGANEQFF. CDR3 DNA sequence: TGTGCCAGCAGCTCCCCCCGGGGGGCAAATGAGCAGTTCTTC.

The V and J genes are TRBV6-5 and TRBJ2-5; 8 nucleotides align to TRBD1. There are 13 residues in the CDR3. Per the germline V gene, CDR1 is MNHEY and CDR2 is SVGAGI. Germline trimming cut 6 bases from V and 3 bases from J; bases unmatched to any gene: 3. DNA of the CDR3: TGTGCCAGCAGCTCGGACAGGGAAGAGACCCAGTACTTC. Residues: CASSSDREETQYF.

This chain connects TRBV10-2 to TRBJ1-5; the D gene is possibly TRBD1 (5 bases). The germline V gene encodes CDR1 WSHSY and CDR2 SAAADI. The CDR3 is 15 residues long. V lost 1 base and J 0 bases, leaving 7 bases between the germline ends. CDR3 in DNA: TGCGCCAGCAGTGAGTGCGACAGTAGCAATCAGCCCCAGCATTTT. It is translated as CASSECDSSNQPQHF.

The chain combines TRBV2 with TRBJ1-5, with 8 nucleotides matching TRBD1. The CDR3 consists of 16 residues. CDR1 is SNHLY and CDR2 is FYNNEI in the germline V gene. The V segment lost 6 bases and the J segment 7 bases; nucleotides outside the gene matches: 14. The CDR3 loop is CASSPTGALLGQPQHF. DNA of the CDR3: TGTGCCAGCAGCCCGACAGGGGCCCTGCTGGGACAGCCCCAGCATTTT.

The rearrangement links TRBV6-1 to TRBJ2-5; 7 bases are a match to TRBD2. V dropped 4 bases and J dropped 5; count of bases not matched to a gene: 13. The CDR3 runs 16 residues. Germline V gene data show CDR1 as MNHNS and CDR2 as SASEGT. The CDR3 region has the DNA TGTGCCAGCAGTGGCATCCCCCGGGGAGGGCGGGAGACCCAGTACTTC. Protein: CASSGIPRGGRETQYF.

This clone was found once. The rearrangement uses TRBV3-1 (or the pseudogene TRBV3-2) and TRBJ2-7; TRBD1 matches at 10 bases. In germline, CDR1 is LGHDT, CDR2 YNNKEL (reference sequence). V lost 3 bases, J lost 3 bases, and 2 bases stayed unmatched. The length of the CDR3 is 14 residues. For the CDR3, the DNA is TGTGCCAGCAGCCATGACAGGGGGCTCTACGAGCAGTACTTC. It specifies CASSHDRGLYEQYF.

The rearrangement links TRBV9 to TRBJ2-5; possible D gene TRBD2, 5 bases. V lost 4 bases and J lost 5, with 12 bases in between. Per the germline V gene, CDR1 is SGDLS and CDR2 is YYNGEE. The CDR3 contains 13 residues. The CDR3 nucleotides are TGTGCCAGCAGCCCCCGGGGTGGGGAGACCCAGTACTTC. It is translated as CASSPRGGETQYF.

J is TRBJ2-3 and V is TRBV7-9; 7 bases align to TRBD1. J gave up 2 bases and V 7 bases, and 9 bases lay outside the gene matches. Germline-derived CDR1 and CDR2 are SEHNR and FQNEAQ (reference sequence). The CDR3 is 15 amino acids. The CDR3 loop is CASTPGQENTDTQYF. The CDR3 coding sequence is TGTGCCAGCACCCCAGGACAGGAGAACACAGATACGCAGTATTTT.

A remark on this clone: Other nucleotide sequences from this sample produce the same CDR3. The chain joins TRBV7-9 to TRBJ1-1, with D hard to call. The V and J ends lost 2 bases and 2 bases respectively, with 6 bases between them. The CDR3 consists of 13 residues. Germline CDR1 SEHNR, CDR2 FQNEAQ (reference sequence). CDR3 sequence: CASSLIGNTEAFF. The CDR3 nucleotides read TGTGCCAGCAGCTTAATCGGTAACACTGAAGCTTTCTTT.

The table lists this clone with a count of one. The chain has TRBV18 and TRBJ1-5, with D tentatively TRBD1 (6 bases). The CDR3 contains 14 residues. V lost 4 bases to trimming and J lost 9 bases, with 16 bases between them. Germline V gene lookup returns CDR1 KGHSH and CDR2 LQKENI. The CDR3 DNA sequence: TGTGCCAGCTCACTGGGGGCCGGGCCGGGGCCCCAGCATTTT. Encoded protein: CASSLGAGPGPQHF.

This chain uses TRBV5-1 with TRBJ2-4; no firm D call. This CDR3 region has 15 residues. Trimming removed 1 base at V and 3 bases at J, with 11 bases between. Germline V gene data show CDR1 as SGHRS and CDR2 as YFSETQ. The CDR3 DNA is TGCGCCAGCAGCTTGACAGATGCTATCAAAAACATTCAGTACTTC. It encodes CASSLTDAIKNIQYF. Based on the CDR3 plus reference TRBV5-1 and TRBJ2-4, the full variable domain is KAGVTQTPRYLIKTRGQQVTLSCSPISGHRSVSWYQQTPGQGLQFLFEYFSETQRNKGNFPGRFSGRQFSNSRSEMNVSTLELGDSALYLCASSLTDAIKNIQYFGAGTRLSVL.